The 20 T cell receptor beta chains presented below share a single source sample, sequenced in a study of cytomegalovirus exposure and HLA in healthy donors. With 60 Vbeta and 13 Jbeta primers, the PCR was carried out. Clones were sequenced by immunoSEQ multiplex PCR, and TCRdb holds only the in-frame ones, with some missing. The sample has 120,000 or so clones, about 85% seen once. Specimen: PBMCs. The receptors derive from a man aged 18-30 years in good health and CMV-seropositive.

This rearrangement joins TRBV5-1 to TRBJ2-5, with 10 positions matching TRBD1. The DNA end favors TRBJ2-7, so the J call may be wrong. Germline lookup yields CDR1 SGHRS and CDR2 YFSETQ. The CDR3 is 13 amino acids. The DNA of the CDR3 is TGCGCCAGCAGCTCGGGACAGGGGTACGAGCAGTACTTC. Translated: CASSSGQGYEQYF.

V gene TRBV2 combines with J gene TRBJ2-5, with a possible D match to TRBD2 (5 bases). The CDR3 has 18 residues. The V and J ends lost 9 bases and 4 bases respectively, with 30 bases between them. Germline V gives CDR1 SNHLY, CDR2 FYNNEI. Here the CDR3 reads CAREDLVSLVGFRETQYF. The CDR3 region has the DNA TGTGCCAGGGAGGACCTTGTCAGCTTAGTAGGGTTTAGAGAGACCCAGTACTTC.

This clone was seen a few times. The chain couples TRBV6-1 to TRBJ1-1; 10 bases map to TRBD1. The V and J ends lost 5 bases and 1 base, in that order; junction bases with no gene match: 4. The germline CDR1 and CDR2 sequences are MNHNS and SASEGT. The CDR3 totals 15 residues. The DNA for the CDR3 is TGTGCCAGCAGTCACGGGACAGGGGAGAACACTGAAGCTTTCTTT. Translated, it gives CASSHGTGENTEAFF.

This clone showed up just a few times. This chain joins TRBV19 and TRBJ1-5, with 9 bases fitting TRBD1. The ends lost 6 bases at V and 7 bases at J; junction bases unmatched: 7. The CDR3 sequence is 14 residues long. Germline-derived CDR1 and CDR2 are LNHDA and SQIVND (reference sequence). The CDR3 bases are TGTGCCAGTAGCGCGGGACAGGGTTTACAGCCCCAGCATTTT. This encodes CASSAGQGLQPQHF.

The rearrangement joins TRBV6-4 to TRBJ2-1; tentative D call: TRBD2 (5 bases). The CDR3 contains 13 residues. From germline, CDR1 is MRHNA and CDR2 SNTAGT. V lost 6 bases, J lost 0 bases, and 6 bases lay in between. The chain's CDR3 is CASSRDSYNEQFF. As DNA, the CDR3 is TGTGCCAGCAGCCGGGACTCCTACAATGAGCAGTTCTTC.

The rearrangement joins TRBV7-2 to TRBJ1-1; D uncertain. CDR3 length: 13 residues. V was trimmed by 5 bases and J by 7 bases, leaving 14 bases between them. The germline V gene encodes CDR1 SGHTA and CDR2 FQGNSA. The CDR3 sequence is CASSVQERDEAFF. The DNA for the CDR3 is TGTGCCAGCAGCGTCCAAGAACGGGATGAAGCTTTCTTT. The full variable domain, with the rest looked up from reference TRBV7-2 and TRBJ1-1, is GAGVSQSPSNKVTEKGKDVELRCDPISGHTALYWYRQSLGQGLEFLIYFQGNSAPDKSGLPSDRFSAERTGGSVSTLTIQRTQQEDSAVYLCASSVQERDEAFFGQGTRLTVV.

The rearrangement uses TRBV19 and TRBJ1-5; 10 bases line up with TRBD1. The V gene end was trimmed by 4 bases and the J gene end by 11 bases; junction bases not matched to a gene: 5. Germline loops: CDR1 LNHDA, CDR2 SQIVND (reference sequence). This CDR3 contains 13 residues. The CDR3 region has the DNA TGTGCCAGTAGTACCAGGACAGGGGGGGCCCAGCATTTT. Protein: CASSTRTGGAQHF.

The CDR3 DNA sequence: TGCGCCAGCAGCGGAGGGACTAGCGGGGGGAATGAGCAGTTCTTC. Protein: CASSGGTSGGNEQFF. The chain recombines TRBV5-1 with TRBJ2-1, with 15 bases aligning to TRBD2. The J segment lost 7 bases and the V segment lost 4 bases, leaving 3 bases of the junction unmatched. CDR1 and CDR2 from the germline V gene are SGHRS and YFSETQ. This CDR3 contains 15 residues.

V usage is TRBV6-5 and J usage is TRBJ2-7; no definite D call. Germline values: CDR1 MNHEY, CDR2 SVGAGI. Trimming took off 2 bases at V and 6 bases at J, with 11 bases between the two ends. The CDR3 spans 13 residues. The CDR3 DNA is TGTGCCAGCAGTTACGCCCTAGTAGGCGAGCAGTACTTC. It encodes CASSYALVGEQYF.

The chain recombines TRBV9 with TRBJ2-5, with D uncertain. CDR3 size: 13 residues. Germline V gives CDR1 SGDLS, CDR2 YYNGEE. V was cut by 4 bases and J by 3 bases, with 10 bases left in between. In DNA form, the CDR3 reads TGTGCCAGCAGCTGGGCCACAGAAGAGACCCAGTACTTC. It is translated as CASSWATEETQYF. Variable domain in full (rest from reference TRBV9 and TRBJ2-5): DSGVTQTPKHLITATGQRVTLRCSPRSGDLSVYWYQQSLDQGLQFLIQYYNGEERAKGNILERFSAQQFPDLHSELNLSSLELGDSALYFCASSWATEETQYFGPGTRLLVL.

J is TRBJ2-5 and V is TRBV5-1, with TRBD1 matching 10 bases. The J segment lost 5 bases and the V segment lost 4 bases, leaving 8 bases of the junction unmatched. In germline, CDR1 is SGHRS, CDR2 YFSETQ. CDR3 length equals 15 residues. CDR3 protein: CASSTSGTGEETQYF. In nucleotides, the CDR3 is TGCGCCAGCAGCACCTCCGGGACAGGGGAGGAGACCCAGTACTTC.

This rearrangement joins TRBV19 to TRBJ2-7, with a tentative D call TRBD2 (5 bases). This CDR3 spans 14 amino acids. V was trimmed by 3 bases and J by 0 bases, leaving 9 bases between them. Per the germline V gene, CDR1 is LNHDA and CDR2 is SQIVND (reference sequence). CDR3 nucleotide sequence: TGTGCCAGTAGTATCCCGGGGTCCTCCTACGAGCAGTACTTC. It is translated as CASSIPGSSYEQYF.

V is TRBV5-1 and J is TRBJ2-7; 8 nucleotides agree with TRBD2. Losses at the gene ends were 4 bases for V and 2 bases for J; bases not matched to a gene: 5. Germline CDR1 and CDR2: SGHRS and YFSETQ. This CDR3 contains 14 residues. CDR3: CASSPGLDPYEQYF. The DNA of the CDR3 is TGCGCCAGCAGCCCGGGACTAGATCCCTACGAGCAGTACTTC.

The rearrangement joins TRBV29-1 to TRBJ2-7; D is unclear. The CDR3 runs to 14 residues. CDR1 SQVTM and CDR2 ANQGSEA come from the germline V gene. V was clipped by 4 bases and J by 3 bases, with 16 bases between them. The chain's CDR3 is CSVAPRVSGYEQYF. CDR3 DNA: TGCAGCGTTGCTCCCCGAGTTTCTGGCTACGAGCAGTACTTC.

The V call is TRBV25-1, the J call TRBJ2-7; tentatively, D is TRBD2 (5 bases). Germline CDR1 reads MGHDK; CDR2 reads SYGVNS. V was clipped by 3 bases and J by 0 bases, with 6 bases between them. The CDR3 covers 13 residues. This chain's CDR3 is CASSEAGSYEQYF. The CDR3 nucleotides read TGTGCCAGCAGTGAGGCGGGCTCCTACGAGCAGTACTTC.

The chain employs TRBV4-2 and TRBJ2-2, with 12 bases matching TRBD2. The CDR3 extends over 15 amino acids. The junction had 0 bases not matched to a gene; V was cut back by 6 bases and J by 1 base. Germline V gives CDR1 LGHNA, CDR2 YNFKEQ. The CDR3 here is CASRTSGGNTGELFF. Here the CDR3 DNA reads TGTGCCAGCAGGACTAGCGGGGGGAACACCGGGGAGCTGTTTTTT.

This chain uses TRBV10-1 with TRBJ2-1, with TRBD2 matching 13 bases. Germline trimming cut 7 bases from V and 10 bases from J; bases unmatched to any gene: 10. From germline, CDR1 is WNHNN and CDR2 SYGVQD (reference sequence). The CDR3 has 15 amino acids. Written as DNA, the CDR3 is TGCGCCAGCACCCTAGGACTAGCGGGGGACGAGGAGCAGTTCTTC. Translating it yields CASTLGLAGDEEQFF.

The CDR3 nucleotides are TGCAGCGCACGAGACAGGGGGGATATCTACGAGCAGTACTTC. Translation gives CSARDRGDIYEQYF. This sequence joins TRBV29-1 and TRBJ2-7, with TRBD1 matching 9 bases. The J segment lost 3 bases and the V segment lost 7 bases, leaving 10 bases of the junction unmatched. Germline lookup yields CDR1 SQVTM and CDR2 ANQGSEA. This CDR3 has 14 amino acids.

The genes are TRBV19 and TRBJ1-1; 8 bases match TRBD1. V gave up 6 bases and J gave up 5 bases; unmatched junction bases: 11. Germline V gene data show CDR1 as LNHDA and CDR2 as SQIVND (reference sequence). There are 15 residues in the CDR3. The CDR3 region has the DNA TGTGCCAGTAGCCCCATTGACAGGGGTTGGACTGAAGCTTTCTTT. Translation gives CASSPIDRGWTEAFF.

The CDR3 region has the DNA TGTGCCAGCTCACCCATAGCGGGGGGCGCGACCCAGTACTTC. As protein: CASSPIAGGATQYF. The chain employs TRBV18 and TRBJ2-5, with TRBD2 matching over 10 bases. The germline gives CDR1 KGHSH, CDR2 LQKENI. This CDR3 spans 14 amino acids. V was pared by 3 bases and J by 7 bases, with 5 bases of the junction left unmatched. Combining the CDR3 with reference TRBV18 and TRBJ2-5 gives the whole variable domain NAGVMQNPRHLVRRRGQEARLRCSPMKGHSHVYWYRQLPEEGLKFMVYLQKENIIDESGMPKERFSAEFPKEGPSILRIQQVVRGDSAAYFCASSPIAGGATQYFGPGTRLLVL.